Below, 31 T cell receptor beta chains from the same sample are listed, as sequenced in a study of CD8 T cells in ankylosing spondylitis (TCRdb year 2017). The method was 5' RACE. Instrument on record: Illumina HiSeq 2500. Clones were called with MiXCR by TCRdb after fastp trimmed the public reads at Q25, and only in-frame beta chains were retained. For every CDR3 protein sequence, its rows merge into one entry that carries the most common genes and DNA. The sample table records 190,000 or so distinct CDR3 sequences; over 10% of these occur just once. Approximately 15% of the sample comes from the top ten. The sample comprised blood, either unsorted or a sorted T cell fraction (not recorded which). The receptors originated from a male donor with ankylosing spondylitis or in good health (not recorded which).

At least ten counts were recorded for this clonotype. The chain employs TRBV12-3 or TRBV12-4 and TRBJ1-2; TRBD1 might be the D (6 bases). Deletions cut 3 bases from V and 6 bases from J, with 8 bases between. This CDR3 spans 12 amino acids. The CDR3 spells CASSFGDNGYTF. DNA for the CDR3: TGTGCCAGCAGTTTCGGGGACAATGGCTACACCTTC.

This clonotype was counted only a few times. The chain employs TRBV2 and TRBJ2-1; 7 bases align to TRBD1. The germline gives CDR1 SNHLY, CDR2 FYNNEI. CDR3 length: 12 residues. V lost 6 bases and J lost 8; bases outside the gene matches: 4. The CDR3 DNA follows: TGTGCCAGCAGGACACAGGGGTATGAGCAGTTCTTC. It translates to CASRTQGYEQFF.

This clonotype has a handful of counts. Here the CDR3 reads CSARGLGSNRYEQYF. The CDR3 nucleotides read TGCAGTGCTAGAGGTTTGGGGTCGAACCGCTACGAGCAGTACTTC. This chain links TRBV20-1 with TRBJ2-7; D call uncertain. The CDR3 is made up of 15 amino acids. The ends were cut back, 1 base at V and 3 bases at J, with 16 bases in the middle. Germline V gene data show CDR1 as DFQATT and CDR2 as SNEGSKA (reference sequence).

V gene TRBV7-8 combines with J gene TRBJ2-1; D remains unclear. The V end was cut by 5 bases, the J end by 9 bases, with 5 bases between. The CDR3 consists of 10 residues. CDR1 is SGHVS, CDR2 FQNEAQ, per germline. CDR3 nucleotides: TGTGCCAGCAGCAGGAGTGAGCAGTTCTTC. This sequence encodes CASSRSEQFF.

This clonotype showed up just a few times. This chain connects TRBV5-5 to TRBJ2-5, with 7 nucleotides matching TRBD2. With V trimmed by 2 bases and J by 1 base, 14 bases remained unmatched. The CDR3 spans 18 residues. Germline CDR1 and CDR2: SGHKS and YYEKEE (reference sequence). In DNA, the CDR3 is TGTGCCAGCAGCTTATGGGGGGGGGTGGTCGCCCTCCAAGAGACCCAGTACTTC. This codes for CASSLWGGVVALQETQYF. Based on the CDR3 plus reference TRBV5-5 and TRBJ2-5, the full variable domain is DAGVTQSPTHLIKTRGQQVTLRCSPISGHKSVSWYQQVLGQGPQFIFQYYEKEERGRGNFPDRFSARQFPNYSSELNVNALLLGDSALYLCASSLWGGVVALQETQYFGPGTRLLVL.

A single count supports this clonotype. This rearrangement joins TRBV13 to TRBJ2-1, with D perhaps assigned TRBD1 or TRBD2 (6 bases each). Trimming removed 5 bases from V and 14 bases from J, with 22 bases in between. CDR3 length: 14 amino acids. Germline V CDR1 and CDR2: PRHDT, FYEKMQ (reference sequence). The chain's CDR3 is CASSQGGTPGPEFF. The DNA for the CDR3 is TGTGCCAGCAGCCAAGGGGGGACTCCGGGGCCGGAGTTCTTC.

There are a few counts of this clonotype. The genes are TRBV4-1 and TRBJ1-1, with 9 nucleotides matching TRBD1. The CDR3 runs 14 residues. Trimming took 5 bases from V and 4 from J; bases not matched to a gene: 5. Germline V gives CDR1 MGHRA, CDR2 YSYEKL. In DNA form, the CDR3 reads TGCGCCAGCAGCTTCCGACAGGGGGGCACTGAAGCTTTCTTT. It codes for CASSFRQGGTEAFF.

This rearrangement joins TRBV27 to TRBJ1-1, with a possible D match to TRBD1 (6 bases). Germline CDR1 and CDR2: MNHEY and SMNVEV (reference sequence). The CDR3 is made up of 15 amino acids. Trimming stripped 7 bases from V and 6 bases from J, with 21 bases between. The chain's CDR3 is CASTPRGVSVAEAFF. DNA for the CDR3: TGTGCCAGCACCCCCAGGGGAGTGTCGGTGGCTGAAGCTTTCTTT.

The gene calls are TRBV15 and TRBJ2-1; D tentatively reads TRBD1 or TRBD2 (5 bases each). In germline, CDR1 is LNHNV, CDR2 YYDKDF (reference sequence). V lost 3 bases to trimming and J lost 7 bases, with 13 bases between them. The CDR3 is 14 amino acids. CDR3 loop: CATSRGEGWNEQFF. The CDR3 DNA follows: TGTGCCACCAGCAGGGGGGAAGGGTGGAATGAGCAGTTCTTC.

The chain is built from TRBV4-2 and TRBJ2-1; TRBD2 is a possible D gene (6 bases). Trimming stripped 3 bases from V and 0 bases from J, with 15 bases between. CDR3 length: 17 amino acids. Germline V CDR1 and CDR2: LGHNA, YNFKEQ. CDR3 bases: TGTGCCAGCAGCCAGACTTTAGCGGAAAGCTCCTACAATGAGCAGTTCTTC. Its translation: CASSQTLAESSYNEQFF.

This clonotype was found many times. CDR3 sequence (DNA): TGTGCCAGCAGTTTCGGGACGGGGGCGAATGAGCAGTTCTTC. Residues: CASSFGTGANEQFF. This sequence joins TRBV12-3 or TRBV12-4 and TRBJ2-1; the D gene could be TRBD1 or TRBD2 (6 bases each). V shed 3 bases and J shed 7 bases, with 13 bases lying between them. The CDR3 contains 14 residues.

This clonotype occurred a few times. V is TRBV13 and J is TRBJ2-3; TRBD2 agrees at 11 bases. V lost 3 bases, J lost 5 bases, and 4 bases stayed unmatched. The CDR3 contains 15 residues. From germline, CDR1 is PRHDT and CDR2 FYEKMQ (reference sequence). Here the CDR3 DNA reads TGTGCCAGCAGCTTGACTAGCGGGGCGGGAGATACGCAGTATTTT. This sequence encodes CASSLTSGAGDTQYF.

This clonotype was seen only a few times. The gene calls are TRBV5-6 and TRBJ1-1, with D uncertain. Germline V CDR1 and CDR2: SGHDT, YYEEEE. Trimming removed 1 base at V and 5 bases at J, with 3 bases between. CDR3 length: 11 residues. Here the CDR3 DNA reads TGTGCCAGCAGCTTGACGACTGAAGCTTTCTTT. Its translation: CASSLTTEAFF.

The rearrangement links TRBV7-9 to TRBJ2-2; D remains unclear. This CDR3 spans 12 amino acids. Germline V gene sequence: CDR1 SEHNR, CDR2 FQNEAQ (reference sequence). V shed 4 bases and J shed 5 bases, with 5 bases lying between them. DNA for the CDR3: TGTGCCAGCAGCTATAGAACCGGGGAGCTGTTTTTT. Its protein is CASSYRTGELFF.

There are many counts of this clonotype. The V gene is TRBV5-1, the J gene TRBJ2-1; 10 bases line up with TRBD2. The V gene's germline CDR1 is SGHRS and CDR2 YFSETQ. J gave up 0 bases and V 4 bases, and 4 bases lay outside the gene matches. This CDR3 is built from 16 residues. Here the CDR3 reads CASSHSSGSSYNEQFF. CDR3 DNA sequence: TGCGCCAGCAGCCATTCTAGCGGGAGCTCCTACAATGAGCAGTTCTTC.

The chain has TRBV19 and TRBJ2-5; D is tentatively TRBD1 or TRBD2 (6 bases each). This CDR3 has 15 residues. Per germline, CDR1 LNHDA and CDR2 SQIVND (reference sequence). The V gene lost 7 bases and the J gene lost 2 bases, with 17 bases spanning the gap. As DNA, the CDR3 is TGTGCCAGTAAAACACCGGGGGCCCCTCAAGAGACCCAGTACTTC. Translated: CASKTPGAPQETQYF.

This chain connects TRBV4-1 to TRBJ1-2, with TRBD1 identical over 9 bases. Germline lookup yields CDR1 MGHRA and CDR2 YSYEKL. The CDR3 spans 14 residues. V lost 3 bases and J lost 10; bases outside the gene matches: 9. The CDR3 spells CASSHPGQGQPYTF. DNA of the CDR3: TGCGCCAGCAGCCACCCGGGACAGGGTCAGCCCTACACCTTC.

This clonotype was counted between two and nine times. The chain recombines TRBV6-1 with TRBJ2-7; 8 bases line up with TRBD1. CDR1 and CDR2 (germline): MNHNS, SASEGT. The V gene end was trimmed by 8 bases and the J gene end by 2 bases; junction bases not matched to a gene: 5. The CDR3 loop spans 13 amino acids. The CDR3 DNA sequence: TGTGCCAGCGGACAGGGTCCCGCCTACGAGCAGTACTTC. Its translation: CASGQGPAYEQYF.

This chain joins TRBV10-3 and TRBJ2-5; perhaps TRBD1 as D (6 bases). The length of the CDR3 is 13 residues. Trimming removed 10 bases from V and 2 bases from J, with 14 bases in between. Germline CDR1 and CDR2: ENHRY and SYGVKD. CDR3 sequence reads: CASHRVRQETQYF. In nucleotides, the CDR3 is TGTGCCAGCCACAGGGTGAGACAAGAGACCCAGTACTTC.

This clonotype was detected a few times. This sequence joins TRBV7-8 and TRBJ1-1, with D uncertain. This CDR3 is 12 amino acids long. Between the trimmed V and J ends, which lost 11 bases and 0 bases, there was a span of 10 bases. In germline, CDR1 is SGHVS, CDR2 FQNEAQ. The CDR3 here is CAGREVNTEAFF. CDR3 coding DNA: TGTGCCGGAAGGGAGGTGAACACTGAAGCTTTCTTT.

The chain couples TRBV11-1 to TRBJ2-3, with 12 bases aligning to TRBD2. Germline V gene data show CDR1 as SGHAT and CDR2 as FQDESV (reference sequence). The CDR3 has 18 amino acids. J was trimmed by 6 bases and V by 5 bases; bases with no gene match: 15. The CDR3 sequence: CASSHNELAGGSRDTQYF. The CDR3 DNA follows: TGTGCCAGCAGCCATAACGAACTAGCGGGAGGCTCCCGGGATACGCAGTATTTT.

This clonotype was seen only a few times. CDR3 DNA sequence: TGTGCCAGCAGTGAAATAGTCGCAGGGGCGAGAAATGGCTACACCTTC. Amino acids: CASSEIVAGARNGYTF. The chain recombines TRBV2 with TRBJ1-2; tentatively, D is TRBD1 (6 bases). The CDR3 has 16 amino acids. The germline V gene has CDR1 SNHLY and CDR2 FYNNEI. The V end lost 2 bases, the J end lost 6 bases, and 19 bases lay between the germline ends.

The rearrangement uses TRBV6-5 and TRBJ2-5; 7 bases agree with TRBD2. V dropped 0 bases and J dropped 2; count of bases not matched to a gene: 12. Germline values: CDR1 MNHEY, CDR2 SVGAGI. This CDR3 comprises 18 residues. The CDR3 region is CASSYSEIVGEGQETQYF. The CDR3 DNA follows: TGTGCCAGCAGTTACTCCGAAATAGTGGGGGAGGGGCAAGAGACCCAGTACTTC.

The chain links TRBV21-1 to TRBJ2-3. TRBV21-1 is given as a pseudogene. This CDR3 spans 16 amino acids. CDR3 nucleotides: TGTGCCAGCAGCAAAGGTCGCGCACCTAGCACAGATACGCAGTATTTT. Residues: CASSKGRAPSTDTQYF.

This clonotype was detected only a few times. The chain combines TRBV5-6 with TRBJ2-1; the match to TRBD1 covers 7 bases. Germline CDR1 reads SGHDT; CDR2 reads YYEEEE. With 7 bases clipped from V and 0 bases from J, the junction kept 1 base outside the gene matches. This CDR3 is 13 amino acids long. Written as DNA, the CDR3 is TGTGCCAGCGAGGGGGCCTCCTACAATGAGCAGTTCTTC. Protein product: CASEGASYNEQFF.

The chain is built from TRBV12-3 or TRBV12-4 and TRBJ2-1; TRBD2 aligns across 11 bases. The CDR3 covers 14 residues. After removal of 6 bases from V and 8 bases from J, the junction contained 6 bases not matched to a gene. CDR3 in amino acids: CASSPGLAGYEQFF. In DNA, the CDR3 is TGTGCCAGCAGCCCAGGACTAGCGGGTTATGAGCAGTTCTTC.

This clonotype was recorded at least ten times. V usage is TRBV5-1 and J usage is TRBJ1-5, with a weak D call TRBD1 (5 bases). The CDR3 loop spans 13 amino acids. CDR1 SGHRS and CDR2 YFSETQ come from the germline V gene. Deletions cut 2 bases from V and 7 bases from J, with 10 bases between. DNA of the CDR3: TGCGCCAGCAGCTTAGGCGGGGGACAGCCCCAGCATTTT. Its protein product is CASSLGGGQPQHF.

This clonotype has more than one count but fewer than ten. This rearrangement joins TRBV20-1 to TRBJ1-2; D unresolved. This CDR3 region has 11 residues. Trimming pared 5 bases from V and 10 bases from J, leaving 14 bases between. The germline gives CDR1 DFQATT, CDR2 SNEGSKA (reference sequence). The CDR3 sequence: CSAFAGEYYTF. Here the CDR3 DNA reads TGCAGTGCTTTCGCCGGGGAGTACTACACCTTC.

V usage is TRBV13 and J usage is TRBJ1-6; D ambiguous. Germline-derived CDR1 and CDR2 are PRHDT and FYEKMQ (reference sequence). The CDR3 totals 13 residues. V gave up 3 bases and J gave up 8 bases, with 8 bases separating them. In DNA, the CDR3 is TGTGCCAGCAGCTTTTTGGGTGATTCACCCCTCCACTTT. Translated, it gives CASSFLGDSPLHF.

V and J are TRBV30 and TRBJ2-7; 7 bases are shared with TRBD1. V dropped 2 bases and J dropped 3; count of bases not matched to a gene: 4. Germline V gives CDR1 GTSNPN, CDR2 SVGIG (reference sequence). There are 13 residues in the CDR3. DNA for the CDR3: TGTGCCTGGAGTACAGGACAGGACTACGAGCAGTACTTC. Its protein product is CAWSTGQDYEQYF.

The chain carries TRBV6-5 and TRBJ1-4, with D uncertain. The CDR3 loop spans 13 amino acids. Germline V gene data show CDR1 as MNHEY and CDR2 as SVGAGI. V shed 2 bases and J shed 7 bases, with 8 bases lying between them. Written as DNA, the CDR3 is TGTGCCAGCAGTTACGGCCAATTTGAAAAACTGTTTTTT. It is translated as CASSYGQFEKLFF.